These 29 T cell receptor beta chains were sequenced from one sample in a study of cytomegalovirus exposure and HLA in healthy donors. A multiplex PCR was run with 60 Vbeta primers and 13 Jbeta primers. The method was immunoSEQ multiplex PCR; TCRdb's version includes in-frame clones alone and lacks a portion of them. The sample carries roughly 130,000 clones, around four fifths recorded once. The sample consisted of PBMCs. The source is a male donor in good health and CMV-seropositive.

This clone showed up just once. The chain is built from TRBV12-2 and TRBJ2-1; TRBD2 is taken as the D call from the table, unchecked against the DNA. TRBV12-2 is classified as a pseudogene. This CDR3 comprises 19 residues. The CDR3 loop is CASRARGYPGLAGGNEQFF. The CDR3 DNA reads TGTGCAAGTCGCGCCAGAGGATACCCGGGACTAGCGGGAGGGAATGAGCAGTTCTTC.

The V and J genes are TRBV29-1 and TRBJ2-2; TRBD2 is a possible D gene (5 bases). This CDR3 is built from 13 residues. V was trimmed by 4 bases and J by 4 bases, leaving 10 bases between them. Per germline, CDR1 SQVTM and CDR2 ANQGSEA. CDR3 sequence reads: CSVAVSGTGELFF. CDR3 DNA: TGCAGCGTTGCGGTAAGCGGCACCGGGGAGCTGTTTTTT.

The chain recombines TRBV9 with TRBJ2-5; 8 bases fit TRBD1. The CDR3 spans 16 residues. V lost 3 bases to trimming and J lost 7 bases; unmatched junction nucleotides: 14. Germline CDR1 reads SGDLS; CDR2 reads YYNGEE. CDR3 DNA sequence: TGTGCCAGCAGCGCTGGGACAGGCGGACCTATGGCGACCCAGTACTTC. It codes for CASSAGTGGPMATQYF. Looking up the rest from reference TRBV9 and TRBJ2-5 gives the full variable domain: DSGVTQTPKHLITATGQRVTLRCSPRSGDLSVYWYQQSLDQGLQFLIQYYNGEERAKGNILERFSAQQFPDLHSELNLSSLELGDSALYFCASSAGTGGPMATQYFGPGTRLLVL.

J is TRBJ2-4 and V is TRBV7-9, with 10 bases identical to TRBD1. CDR3 length equals 15 residues. Trimming at V came to 2 bases and at J to 8 bases, leaving 6 bases not matched to a gene. The V gene's germline CDR1 is SEHNR and CDR2 FQNEAQ (reference sequence). In nucleotides, the CDR3 is TGTGCCAGCAGCTTATTGACAGGGGGCTTGGACATTCAGTACTTC. It encodes CASSLLTGGLDIQYF.

J is TRBJ2-3 and V is TRBV5-1, with 8 bases matching TRBD2. Germline V CDR1 and CDR2: SGHRS, YFSETQ. The junction had 6 bases not matched to a gene; V was cut back by 3 bases and J by 6 bases. The CDR3 runs to 14 residues. CDR3 residues: CASSSGLASDTQYF. The DNA of the CDR3 is TGCGCCAGCAGCTCAGGACTAGCTTCGGATACGCAGTATTTT. Together with reference TRBV5-1 and TRBJ2-3, the CDR3 gives the full variable domain: KAGVTQTPRYLIKTRGQQVTLSCSPISGHRSVSWYQQTPGQGLQFLFEYFSETQRNKGNFPGRFSGRQFSNSRSEMNVSTLELGDSALYLCASSSGLASDTQYFGPGTRLTVL.

The V gene is TRBV27, the J gene TRBJ2-4, with TRBD2 as a possible D gene (6 bases). The CDR3 extends over 16 amino acids. Per germline, CDR1 MNHEY and CDR2 SMNVEV (reference sequence). Trimming removed 7 bases from V and 3 bases from J, with 19 bases in between. CDR3 DNA: TGTGCCAGCACCGGACGGACGGGAGATCTCAAAAACATTCAGTACTTC. Translated, it gives CASTGRTGDLKNIQYF.

About this clone: At one boundary the junction diverges from the germline segment, which might be a read error. J is TRBJ2-1 and V is TRBV28; D is unresolved. Looked up from germline, CDR1 is MDHEN and CDR2 is SYDVKM. There are 12 residues in the CDR3. Here the CDR3 reads CASSTGSNEQLF. The CDR3 DNA follows: TGTGCCAGCAGTACCGGGTCAAATGAGCAGCTCTTC.

The CDR3 DNA follows: TGTGCCAGCAGCCACCTAGCGAGTACTCGACCTACGCAGTATTTT. This gives the protein CASSHLASTRPTQYF. V gene TRBV14 combines with J gene TRBJ2-3, with a weak D call TRBD2 (6 bases). Trimming stripped 3 bases from V and 8 bases from J, with 18 bases between. The CDR3 extends over 15 amino acids. CDR1 is SGHDN and CDR2 is FVKESK in the germline V gene.

This rearrangement joins TRBV27 to TRBJ1-3; no reliable D call. The length of the CDR3 is 14 residues. The germline V and J ends were trimmed by 5 bases and 6 bases, with 14 bases remaining between them. Germline loops: CDR1 MNHEY, CDR2 SMNVEV (reference sequence). The CDR3 bases are TGTGCCAGCAGTCCCGCGGGATGGTTAAACACCATATATTTT. Its protein is CASSPAGWLNTIYF.

This chain connects TRBV5-1 to TRBJ2-1, with 7 bases matching TRBD1. CDR1 and CDR2 (germline): SGHRS, YFSETQ. V shed 4 bases and J 6 bases; nucleotides not matched to a gene: 10. The CDR3 has 15 residues. In DNA form, the CDR3 reads TGCGCCAGCAGCCCCTACCCACAGGGGCTCAATGAGCAGTTCTTC. Its translation is CASSPYPQGLNEQFF.

In regard to this clone: An end of the junction does not agree with germline; a read error may underlie this. V is TRBV15 and J is TRBJ1-4; a weak D match, TRBD1 (6 bases). The CDR3 covers 17 residues. The germline V gene has CDR1 LNHNV and CDR2 YYDKDF (reference sequence). CDR3 coding DNA: TGTGCCACCAGCAGCGAGCAAGGGGACACTGTTAATGAGAAACTGTTTTTT. Amino acids: CATSSEQGDTVNEKLFF.

The J gene is TRBJ1-2, the V gene TRBV4-2, with 7 positions matching TRBD1. The germline CDR1 and CDR2 sequences are LGHNA and YNFKEQ. The CDR3 has 16 residues. V was clipped by 3 bases and J by 8 bases; unmatched bases: 15. CDR3 sequence reads: CASSHLDRGGAQGYTF. CDR3 bases: TGTGCCAGCAGCCACCTAGATAGAGGGGGCGCTCAAGGCTACACCTTC.

The rearrangement uses TRBV11-3 and TRBJ2-2, with 10 positions matching TRBD2. The length of the CDR3 is 17 residues. Per germline, CDR1 SGHNT and CDR2 YENEEA. Unmatched junction bases numbered 8, after V lost 3 bases and J lost 4 bases. The CDR3 spells CASSFQAGGLGTGELFF. CDR3 DNA sequence: TGTGCCAGCAGCTTTCAAGCGGGAGGGCTCGGCACCGGGGAGCTGTTTTTT.

V usage is TRBV5-6 and J usage is TRBJ2-5; TRBD2 is a possible D gene (7 bases). The CDR3 is 17 residues long. The V gene's germline CDR1 is SGHDT and CDR2 YYEEEE. Trimming shortened V by 4 bases and J by 5 bases, and 24 bases separated the two germline ends. The DNA of the CDR3 is TGTGCCAGCAGCCCTTGGCGGGGGCGGGAGATCGGCGAGACCCAGTACTTC. Translation: CASSPWRGREIGETQYF. Filled out from reference TRBV5-6 and TRBJ2-5, the complete variable domain reads DAGVTQSPTHLIKTRGQQVTLRCSPKSGHDTVSWYQQALGQGPQFIFQYYEEEERQRGNFPDRFSGHQFPNYSSELNVNALLLGDSALYLCASSPWRGREIGETQYFGPGTRLLVL.

The chain recombines TRBV28 with TRBJ2-2, with 8 nucleotides matching TRBD1. CDR1 and CDR2 (germline): MDHEN, SYDVKM. The CDR3 is 14 residues long. Trimming took 3 bases from V and 9 from J; bases not matched to a gene: 6. CDR3 residues: CASSFRTGKRELFF. The CDR3 DNA reads TGTGCCAGCAGTTTTCGGACAGGGAAAAGGGAGCTGTTTTTT.

V usage is TRBV9 and J usage is TRBJ2-5; 7 bases line up with TRBD2. The CDR3 length is 15 residues. CDR1 is SGDLS, CDR2 YYNGEE, per germline. V gave up 2 bases and J gave up 2 bases; unmatched junction bases: 6. CDR3 nucleotide sequence: TGTGCCAGCAGCGTTTCCAGCGGGAAGCAAGAGACCCAGTACTTC. Translating it yields CASSVSSGKQETQYF.

This clone was counted between two and nine times. The rearrangement joins TRBV27 to TRBJ2-1; 8 bases fit TRBD2. CDR3 length: 14 amino acids. CDR1 and CDR2 from the germline V gene are MNHEY and SMNVEV (reference sequence). Losses at the gene ends were 3 bases for V and 5 bases for J; bases not matched to a gene: 3. For the CDR3, the DNA is TGTGCCAGCAGTTTCCAGCGGGAGCACAATGAGCAGTTCTTC. Translation gives CASSFQREHNEQFF.

This clone has a handful of counts. The J gene is TRBJ2-2, the V gene TRBV19; TRBD1 matches at 8 bases. The CDR3 has 13 residues. With 7 bases clipped from V and 4 bases from J, the junction kept 2 bases outside the gene matches. Looked up from germline, CDR1 is LNHDA and CDR2 is SQIVND (reference sequence). The chain's CDR3 is CASTDRGTGELFF. CDR3 nucleotides: TGTGCCAGTACCGACAGGGGCACCGGGGAGCTGTTTTTT.

The chain employs TRBV7-9 and TRBJ2-3, with TRBD2 identical over 9 bases. The CDR3 extends over 16 amino acids. Looked up from germline, CDR1 is SEHNR and CDR2 is FQNEAQ (reference sequence). Trimming removed 5 bases from V and 1 base from J; junction bases left unmatched: 7. CDR3 sequence: CASSSSGSSRTDTQYF. In nucleotides, the CDR3 is TGTGCCAGCAGCAGTAGCGGGAGCTCCCGCACAGATACGCAGTATTTT. Combining the CDR3 with reference TRBV7-9 and TRBJ2-3 gives the whole variable domain DTGVSQNPRHKITKRGQNVTFRCDPISEHNRLYWYRQTLGQGPEFLTYFQNEAQLEKSRLLSDRFSAERPKGSFSTLEIQRTEQGDSAMYLCASSSSGSSRTDTQYFGPGTRLTVL.

The rearrangement uses TRBV6-5 and TRBJ2-2; no reliable D call. The CDR3 length is 13 residues. Between the trimmed V and J ends, which lost 2 bases and 6 bases, there was a span of 7 bases. Germline values: CDR1 MNHEY, CDR2 SVGAGI. The CDR3 protein is CASSYHFPGELFF. The DNA for the CDR3 is TGTGCCAGCAGTTACCATTTCCCCGGGGAGCTGTTTTTT.

The chain combines TRBV7-2 with TRBJ1-2; maybe TRBD1 (5 bases). The germline V gene encodes CDR1 SGHTA and CDR2 FQGNSA. Trimming took 2 bases from V and 4 from J, leaving 5 bases between them. This CDR3 is built from 12 residues. CDR3 in amino acids: CASSLTGYGYTF. The CDR3 DNA is TGTGCCAGCAGCTTAACAGGCTATGGCTACACCTTC.

The genes are TRBV27 and TRBJ2-5; D is uncertain. The germline CDR1 and CDR2 sequences are MNHEY and SMNVEV (reference sequence). V lost 6 bases to trimming and J lost 3 bases, with 5 bases between them. The CDR3 sequence is 11 residues long. The CDR3 nucleotides read TGTGCCAGCAGCGAGGAAGAGACCCAGTACTTC. Residues: CASSEEETQYF.

The chain is built from TRBV7-6 and TRBJ2-1, with TRBD2 matching 7 bases. The CDR3 is 13 amino acids. The germline V gene has CDR1 SGHVS and CDR2 FNYEAQ. V was pared by 6 bases and J by 5 bases, with 4 bases of the junction left unmatched. The CDR3 region has the DNA TGTGCCAGCAGTGGCGGGGGAAACAATGAGCAGTTCTTC. Translated, it gives CASSGGGNNEQFF.

The chain employs TRBV7-9 and TRBJ1-2, with TRBD1 matching over 7 bases. CDR1 and CDR2 from the germline V gene are SEHNR and FQNEAQ (reference sequence). J lost 0 bases, V lost 6 bases, and 4 bases had no gene match. This CDR3 has 14 residues. CDR3 bases: TGTGCCAGCAGGGTACAGGGGCCTAACTATGGCTACACCTTC. Translating gives CASRVQGPNYGYTF. The variable domain in full, completed from reference TRBV7-9 and TRBJ1-2, reads DTGVSQNPRHKITKRGQNVTFRCDPISEHNRLYWYRQTLGQGPEFLTYFQNEAQLEKSRLLSDRFSAERPKGSFSTLEIQRTEQGDSAMYLCASRVQGPNYGYTFGSGTRLTVV.

On this clone itself: One junction end disagrees with the germline gene, perhaps due to a read error. This chain uses TRBV4-3 with TRBJ1-2; 10 bases fit TRBD1. The CDR3 sequence is 15 residues long. Germline CDR1 is LGHNA and CDR2 is YSLEER. This chain's CDR3 is CASSPGTGAHYGYTF. The CDR3, as DNA: TGCGCTAGCAGCCCCGGGACAGGGGCACACTATGGCTACACCTTC.

The gene calls are TRBV18 and TRBJ1-2, with D tentatively TRBD1 (5 bases). Trimming removed 2 bases from V and 1 base from J, with 11 bases in between. This CDR3 has 15 amino acids. Germline V CDR1 and CDR2: KGHSH, LQKENI. The CDR3 loop is CASSPGGGVNYGYTF. DNA of the CDR3: TGTGCCAGCTCACCAGGGGGAGGCGTTAACTATGGCTACACCTTC.

The rearrangement joins TRBV10-3 to TRBJ2-2; 7 nucleotides line up with TRBD1. The CDR3 spans 14 residues. Germline V gene sequence: CDR1 ENHRY, CDR2 SYGVKD. V gave up 6 bases and J gave up 4 bases; unmatched junction bases: 5. CDR3 in DNA: TGTGCCATCAGGCAGACAGGGCTCACCGGGGAGCTGTTTTTT. It specifies CAIRQTGLTGELFF.

The chain has TRBV28 and TRBJ2-3; D call uncertain. V was trimmed by 6 bases and J by 2 bases, leaving 3 bases between them. CDR1 and CDR2 from the germline V gene are MDHEN and SYDVKM. The CDR3 totals 11 residues. The CDR3 protein is CASRLTDTQYF. CDR3 nucleotides: TGTGCCAGCAGACTCACAGATACGCAGTATTTT.

This rearrangement joins TRBV4-2 to TRBJ2-2, with unresolved D. This CDR3 is built from 14 residues. Germline CDR1 is LGHNA and CDR2 is YNFKEQ. V was pared by 4 bases and J by 1 base, with 7 bases between. CDR3: CASSLPGNTGELFF. CDR3 nucleotides: TGTGCCAGCAGCCTACCCGGGAACACCGGGGAGCTGTTTTTT.